This TCR beta chain was retrieved from a study of beta chain features in type 1 diabetes. Whole-study results and caveats: Type 1 diabetes patients had TCRB CDR3s that were shorter (moderately but significantly so) in all four CD4+ subsets.

The CDR3 totals 15 residues. CDR1 SGHRS and CDR2 YFSETQ come from the germline V gene. The ends lost 1 base at V and 1 base at J; junction bases unmatched: 2. Remarks on this clone: Its antigen is not known.

Stem cell-like memory, regulatory, central memory and naive CD4+ cells were sorted via CD45RO/CCR7/CD25/CD127/CD95/CD27. The study reverse transcribed the entire isolated RNA, so it sequenced expressed TCRB transcripts. Naive, central memory and regulatory T cell samples yielded around 3.3 million reads on average. Only in-frame clones appear in the TCRdb table, and some are missing; sequencing was by immunoSEQ multiplex PCR. This sample has tens of thousands of clones, with under 75% found just once. The TCR comes from a young man with type 1 diabetes. The sequenced sample consisted of Tregs from blood. The J gene is TRBJ2-3, the V gene TRBV5-1; the match to TRBD2 covers 8 bases. CDR3 loop: CASSLTGGGTDTQYF. The CDR3, as DNA: TGCGCCAGCAGCTTGACGGGAGGGGGCACAGATACGCAGTATTTT.